Below are 23 T cell receptor beta chains sequenced from a single sample in a study of vaccination and CD4 T cells after COVID-19. With the Oncomine TCR Beta short-read assay, DNA from cultured CD4+ T cells was sequenced. A single record per CDR3 protein comes from TCRdb applying MiXCR to the PCR reads. The data hold some 11,000 distinct CDR3 sequences, with roughly three fifths observed a single time. The antigens these receptors bind are not known. The treatment was: approximately 9-day PBMC culture with coronavirus spike peptide pools or control peptides (ViraFEST assay). Input material: CD4+ T cells from blood, cultured in vitro. These receptors were collected from a human donor who had recovered from COVID-19.

This chain links TRBV7-2 with TRBJ2-3; 9 bases fit TRBD1. The trim removed 1 base at V and 3 bases at J, leaving 2 bases unmatched. CDR1 is SGHTA, CDR2 FQGNSA, per germline. CDR3 length equals 15 residues. The CDR3 sequence: CASSLVGQGTDTQYF. CDR3 bases: TGTGCCAGCAGCTTAGTTGGACAGGGGACAGATACGCAGTATTTT.

This chain connects TRBV15 to TRBJ1-2; weak D call: TRBD1 (5 bases). V lost 1 base to trimming and J lost 2 bases, with 11 bases between them. This CDR3 is 15 amino acids long. Germline loops: CDR1 LNHNV, CDR2 YYDKDF (reference sequence). The CDR3 here is CATSRALGGNYGYTF. CDR3 DNA sequence: TGTGCCACCAGCAGAGCTCTGGGGGGAAACTATGGCTACACCTTC.

The chain carries TRBV19 and TRBJ2-3; D not certain. Deletions cut 3 bases from V and 5 bases from J, with 15 bases between. The CDR3 contains 15 residues. Germline V gene sequence: CDR1 LNHDA, CDR2 SQIVND (reference sequence). The CDR3 region is CASSIGNWFGDTQYF. Here the CDR3 DNA reads TGTGCCAGTAGTATTGGTAACTGGTTTGGAGATACGCAGTATTTT.

The rearrangement uses TRBV19 and TRBJ2-3; the D is unclear. Looked up from germline, CDR1 is LNHDA and CDR2 is SQIVND (reference sequence). With 3 bases removed from V and 4 bases from J, the gap between germline ends came to 8 bases. CDR3 length equals 13 residues. CDR3 amino acids: CASSIGLPDTQYF. For the CDR3, the DNA is TGTGCCAGTAGTATTGGTTTGCCAGATACGCAGTATTTT.

The chain has TRBV29-1 and TRBJ2-5, with 8 bases that match TRBD1. Germline lookup yields CDR1 SQVTM and CDR2 ANQGSEA. This CDR3 region has 15 residues. The V segment lost 5 bases and the J segment 0 bases; nucleotides outside the gene matches: 8. CDR3 in amino acids: CSVLSDRANQETQYF. The CDR3 region has the DNA TGCAGCGTTCTATCGGACAGGGCGAACCAAGAGACCCAGTACTTC. The full variable domain, rest sourced from reference TRBV29-1 and TRBJ2-5, is SAVISQKPSRDICQRGTSLTIQCQVDSQVTMMFWYRQQPGQSLTLIATANQGSEATYESGFVIDKFPISRPNLTFSTLTVSNMSPEDSSIYLCSVLSDRANQETQYFGPGTRLLVL.

This clonotype was observed a few times. The J gene is TRBJ1-1, the V gene TRBV27; tentative D call: TRBD1 (5 bases). This CDR3 region has 15 residues. V was pared by 4 bases and J by 5 bases, with 17 bases between. Germline V gene data show CDR1 as MNHEY and CDR2 as SMNVEV (reference sequence). The CDR3 DNA follows: TGTGCCAGCAGTTCGTCCCAGGGATTTAAGACTGAAGCTTTCTTT. As protein: CASSSSQGFKTEAFF.

This clonotype was seen more than once but under ten times. The V call is TRBV10-3, the J call TRBJ1-2, with TRBD1 as a possible D gene (5 bases). Trimming removed 3 bases from V and 6 bases from J, with 8 bases in between. Germline loops: CDR1 ENHRY, CDR2 SYGVKD. The length of the CDR3 is 12 residues. CDR3 loop: CAISDQGDGYTF. The CDR3 DNA is TGTGCCATCAGTGATCAGGGAGATGGCTACACCTTC.

The chain has TRBV6-2 or TRBV6-3 and TRBJ1-5; D uncertain. Per germline, CDR1 MNHEY and CDR2 SVGEGT. The V gene lost 2 bases and the J gene lost 7 bases, with 15 bases spanning the gap. This CDR3 contains 15 residues. CDR3 nucleotides: TGTGCCAGCAGTTACGCTTCAGGTGAGGGACAGCCCCAGCATTTT. This sequence encodes CASSYASGEGQPQHF.

In its sample, this clonotype was seen a few times. The rearrangement links TRBV12-3 or TRBV12-4 to TRBJ2-5; unclear D gene. V was trimmed by 3 bases and J by 5 bases, leaving 4 bases between them. This CDR3 region has 11 residues. The CDR3 here is CASSLGETQYF. In nucleotides, the CDR3 is TGTGCCAGCAGTTTGGGGGAGACCCAGTACTTC.

This clonotype rates as medium-sized. The J gene is TRBJ2-5, the V gene TRBV28; D not resolved. The CDR3 length is 14 residues. V lost 5 bases, J lost 9 bases, and 19 bases lay in between. Germline V gene sequence: CDR1 MDHEN, CDR2 SYDVKM. The CDR3 region is CASSPRTPPLAQYF. The CDR3 bases are TGTGCCAGCAGTCCCCGGACCCCCCCCCTGGCCCAGTACTTC.

The chain has TRBV6-1 and TRBJ2-7; TRBD2 matches at 7 bases. Germline V gives CDR1 MNHNS, CDR2 SASEGT. V was clipped by 7 bases and J by 3 bases; unmatched bases: 6. CDR3 size: 13 residues. CDR3 in DNA: TGTGCCAGCACCTCGGGAGGCAGCTACGAGCAGTACTTC. Translating it yields CASTSGGSYEQYF.

This clonotype was found a few times. The CDR3 reads CASSIVSGHSNQPQHF. Written as DNA, the CDR3 is TGTGCCAGTAGTATAGTCTCGGGACATAGCAATCAGCCCCAGCATTTT. This chain connects TRBV19 to TRBJ1-5, with D possibly being TRBD1 (6 bases). Per the germline V gene, CDR1 is LNHDA and CDR2 is SQIVND (reference sequence). CDR3 size: 16 residues. Trimming pared 1 base from V and 0 bases from J, leaving 10 bases between.

This chain connects TRBV20-1 to TRBJ2-7; 12 positions agree with TRBD1. V trimming: 5 bases; J trimming: 5 bases; junction bases outside the gene matches: 13. Germline V CDR1 and CDR2: DFQATT, SNEGSKA (reference sequence). The CDR3 consists of 16 residues. The CDR3 DNA follows: TGCAGTGCTCCAAACCCCGGGACAGGGGGCATCGACGAGCAGTACTTC. Translation: CSAPNPGTGGIDEQYF.

The chain is built from TRBV3-1 and TRBJ1-2; 7 bases match TRBD1. J was trimmed by 7 bases and V by 0 bases; bases with no gene match: 5. The length of the CDR3 is 14 residues. Germline CDR1 and CDR2: LGHDT and YNNKEL (reference sequence). The CDR3 is CASSQDRGRGGYTF. CDR3 sequence (DNA): TGTGCCAGCAGCCAAGATAGGGGGCGCGGTGGCTACACCTTC.

Only a few counts were recorded for this clonotype. The V gene is TRBV29-1, the J gene TRBJ1-1; TRBD1 aligns across 7 bases. Germline CDR1 reads SQVTM; CDR2 reads ANQGSEA. V shed 6 bases and J 5 bases; nucleotides not matched to a gene: 9. This CDR3 comprises 13 residues. CDR3 loop: CSVGTASRTEAFF. As DNA, the CDR3 is TGCAGCGTCGGGACAGCCTCAAGGACTGAAGCTTTCTTT.

V usage is TRBV19 and J usage is TRBJ2-2, with 14 bases matching TRBD2. Per germline, CDR1 LNHDA and CDR2 SQIVND (reference sequence). With 7 bases clipped from V and 5 bases from J, the junction kept 9 bases outside the gene matches. This CDR3 has 17 amino acids. The CDR3: CASTTGLAGARTGELFF. The CDR3 DNA is TGTGCCAGTACCACGGGACTAGCGGGAGCAAGGACCGGGGAGCTGTTTTTT.

The chain is built from TRBV27 and TRBJ2-1; D gene uncertain. V lost 3 bases, J lost 5 bases, and 11 bases lay in between. The CDR3 runs to 14 residues. The germline CDR1 and CDR2 sequences are MNHEY and SMNVEV (reference sequence). For the CDR3, the DNA is TGTGCCAGCAGTTTGGGCAGGCGGAACAATGAGCAGTTCTTC. Its translation: CASSLGRRNNEQFF.

The chain joins TRBV2 to TRBJ2-1; possibly TRBD1 for D (5 bases). In germline, CDR1 is SNHLY, CDR2 FYNNEI. The CDR3 runs to 13 residues. V lost 6 bases, J lost 5 bases, and 11 bases lay in between. The CDR3 here is CASRRQINNEQFF. The CDR3 DNA follows: TGTGCCAGCAGACGACAGATAAACAATGAGCAGTTCTTC. Full variable domain (outside the CDR3, taken from reference TRBV2 and TRBJ2-1): EPEVTQTPSHQVTQMGQEVILRCVPISNHLYFYWYRQILGQKVEFLVSFYNNEISEKSEIFDDQFSVERPDGSNFTLKIRSTKLEDSAMYFCASRRQINNEQFFGPGTRLTVL.

The rearrangement uses TRBV7-6 and TRBJ2-2; D may be TRBD1 (5 bases). Deletions cut 10 bases from V and 2 bases from J, with 14 bases between. The CDR3 extends over 14 amino acids. From germline, CDR1 is SGHVS and CDR2 FNYEAQ. In DNA, the CDR3 is TGTGCCACCCAAAAAGGGGCTAACACCGGGGAGCTGTTTTTT. Translated: CATQKGANTGELFF.

The chain combines TRBV20-1 with TRBJ2-1, with TRBD2 identical over 11 bases. This CDR3 comprises 14 residues. Germline-derived CDR1 and CDR2 are DFQATT and SNEGSKA (reference sequence). Losses at the gene ends were 6 bases for V and 4 bases for J; bases not matched to a gene: 5. The CDR3: CSAITSGSYNEQFF. In DNA, the CDR3 is TGCAGTGCCATCACTAGCGGGAGTTACAATGAGCAGTTCTTC.

V is TRBV19 and J is TRBJ2-5; 8 bases map to TRBD1. The CDR3 consists of 14 residues. V was pared by 4 bases and J by 4 bases, with 5 bases of the junction left unmatched. Germline V lookup: CDR1 LNHDA, CDR2 SQIVND (reference sequence). DNA of the CDR3: TGTGCCAGTAGTAAGACAGGGGTTCGAGAGACCCAGTACTTC. Encoded protein: CASSKTGVRETQYF.

The V call is TRBV6-1, the J call TRBJ1-1, with 7 bases matching TRBD1. The CDR3 totals 16 residues. Trimming removed 5 bases from V and 1 base from J; junction bases left unmatched: 10. Per the germline V gene, CDR1 is MNHNS and CDR2 is SASEGT. CDR3 nucleotides: TGTGCCAGCAGTCTACCGACAGGGTCTGGGAACACTGAAGCTTTCTTT. Translation gives CASSLPTGSGNTEAFF.

This clonotype was counted a single time. Germline and junction disagree at one end, which may indicate a read error. V and J are TRBV2 and TRBJ1-5; possible D gene TRBD1, 6 bases. Per germline, CDR1 SNHLY and CDR2 FYNNEI. This CDR3 comprises 15 residues. The CDR3 bases are TGTGTCAGCAGAACCACACAGGGTCCCAATCAGCCCCAGCATTTT. Translation: CVSRTTQGPNQPQHF.